These 32 T cell receptor beta chains originate from one sample sequenced in a study of OX40 agonist ivuxolimab in advanced cancers. This table comes from immunoSEQ multiplex PCR, and its TCRdb copy is limited to in-frame clones, with some not included. Of 58,000 or so clones in the sample, 75% to 85% were seen once. The sample consisted of CD4+ or CD8+ T cells sorted from blood, taken in a trial of the OX40 agonist ivuxolimab. The receptors were sampled from an adult with an advanced solid tumor such as melanoma, head and neck, liver or kidney cancer.

The V gene is TRBV10-3, the J gene TRBJ1-1; D is ambiguous. The V end lost 4 bases, the J end lost 8 bases, and 14 bases lay between the germline ends. The CDR3 covers 13 residues. Germline assignment: CDR1 ENHRY and CDR2 SYGVKD. The CDR3 sequence: CAISAITVKEAFF. Here the CDR3 DNA reads TGTGCCATCAGTGCAATTACTGTGAAAGAAGCTTTCTTT.

The chain joins TRBV10-2 to TRBJ1-2; TRBD1 matches 10 bases. The CDR3 loop spans 14 amino acids. V was pared by 6 bases and J by 8 bases, with 9 bases of the junction left unmatched. Looked up from germline, CDR1 is WSHSY and CDR2 is SAAADI. This CDR3 is CASSPGTGVGGYTF. CDR3 nucleotides: TGCGCCAGCAGCCCCGGGACAGGGGTTGGGGGCTACACCTTC.

In its sample, this clone is medium-sized. Other DNA sequences of this sample code for an identical CDR3. CDR3 sequence (DNA): TGCGCCAGCAGCTTGGAAAGGGGGAACACTGAAGCTTTCTTT. Translation: CASSLERGNTEAFF. The chain has TRBV5-1 and TRBJ1-1, with a weak D call TRBD1 (5 bases). Trimming pared 0 bases from V and 1 base from J, leaving 7 bases between. Germline V CDR1 and CDR2: SGHRS, YFSETQ. CDR3 length equals 14 residues. Together with reference TRBV5-1 and TRBJ1-1, the CDR3 gives the full variable domain: KAGVTQTPRYLIKTRGQQVTLSCSPISGHRSVSWYQQTPGQGLQFLFEYFSETQRNKGNFPGRFSGRQFSNSRSEMNVSTLELGDSALYLCASSLERGNTEAFFGQGTRLTVV.

This chain connects TRBV19 to TRBJ2-7, with 9 bases lining up with TRBD2. Per germline, CDR1 LNHDA and CDR2 SQIVND (reference sequence). V shed 6 bases and J 4 bases; nucleotides not matched to a gene: 4. The CDR3 totals 13 residues. The CDR3 sequence is CASRISGGYEQYF. Here the CDR3 DNA reads TGTGCCAGTAGGATTAGCGGGGGATACGAGCAGTACTTC.

This chain connects TRBV6-1 to TRBJ2-3, with 7 nucleotides matching TRBD1. The CDR3 consists of 15 residues. Germline V gene sequence: CDR1 MNHNS, CDR2 SASEGT. The V gene end was trimmed by 6 bases and the J gene end by 2 bases; junction bases not matched to a gene: 8. This CDR3 is CASSRDRAVTDTQYF. The CDR3 DNA sequence: TGTGCCAGCAGCCGCGACAGGGCTGTCACAGATACGCAGTATTTT.

The chain uses TRBV5-4 and TRBJ1-1, with 11 nucleotides matching TRBD1. The trim removed 0 bases at V and 3 bases at J, leaving 1 base unmatched. The CDR3 consists of 15 residues. CDR1 and CDR2 from the germline V gene are SGHNT and YYREEE (reference sequence). CDR3 in DNA: TGTGCCAGCAGCTTGGGGACAGGGGGCTACACTGAAGCTTTCTTT. Its protein product is CASSLGTGGYTEAFF.

The chain recombines TRBV11-2 with TRBJ1-6; D unclear. Trimming took 4 bases from V and 8 from J, leaving 6 bases between them. The CDR3 extends over 12 amino acids. Germline V gives CDR1 SGHAT, CDR2 FQNNGV. The CDR3: CASSYVDSPLHF. The CDR3 bases are TGTGCCAGCAGCTACGTGGATTCACCCCTCCACTTT. Using reference TRBV11-2 and TRBJ1-6 for the parts outside the CDR3, the full variable domain is EAGVAQSPRYKIIEKRQSVAFWCNPISGHATLYWYQQILGQGPKLLIQFQNNGVVDDSQLPKDRFSAERLKGVDSTLKIQPAKLEDSAVYLCASSYVDSPLHFGNGTRLTVT.

The chain carries TRBV18 and TRBJ2-1; maybe TRBD1 (5 bases). CDR3 length equals 13 residues. The V gene lost 5 bases and the J gene lost 10 bases, with 15 bases spanning the gap. Germline assignment: CDR1 KGHSH and CDR2 LQKENI. The CDR3 coding sequence is TGTGCCAGCTCAGCAAAAAGGGGTGTGGAGCAGTTCTTC. Residues: CASSAKRGVEQFF.

The J gene is TRBJ1-6, the V gene TRBV27; 7 bases line up with TRBD1. This CDR3 has 15 amino acids. With V trimmed by 2 bases and J by 6 bases, 4 bases remained unmatched. Germline V gene lookup returns CDR1 MNHEY and CDR2 SMNVEV (reference sequence). CDR3 sequence (DNA): TGTGCCAGCAGTTTAAGTGACAGGGCTAATTCACCCCTCCACTTT. This sequence encodes CASSLSDRANSPLHF.

This rearrangement joins TRBV6-1 to TRBJ2-3; D is possibly TRBD1 or TRBD2 (5 bases each). With 8 bases removed from V and 4 bases from J, the gap between germline ends came to 13 bases. CDR1 and CDR2 from the germline V gene are MNHNS and SASEGT. CDR3 length: 13 amino acids. CDR3 in DNA: TGTGCCAGCGGGAGCCTGGGGGCAGATACGCAGTATTTT. As protein: CASGSLGADTQYF.

The V and J genes are TRBV6-5 and TRBJ2-3; D unresolved. This CDR3 is built from 14 residues. The germline gives CDR1 MNHEY, CDR2 SVGAGI. With 6 bases removed from V and 1 base from J, the gap between germline ends came to 11 bases. The CDR3 sequence is CASSRLDGTDTQYF. The CDR3 DNA sequence: TGTGCCAGCAGCCGTTTGGACGGCACAGATACGCAGTATTTT.

The J gene is TRBJ1-1, the V gene TRBV5-1; TRBD1 aligns across 7 bases. From germline, CDR1 is SGHRS and CDR2 YFSETQ. With 4 bases clipped from V and 3 bases from J, the junction kept 9 bases outside the gene matches. The length of the CDR3 is 15 residues. The CDR3 loop is CASSLDRPGDTEAFF. The CDR3 bases are TGCGCCAGCAGCCTGGACAGGCCCGGTGACACTGAAGCTTTCTTT.

This clone has only one observation. The chain combines TRBV6-4 with TRBJ1-4; D uncertain. Germline assignment: CDR1 MRHNA and CDR2 SNTAGT. The CDR3 sequence is 15 residues long. V gave up 3 bases and J gave up 3 bases, with 11 bases separating them. The CDR3 coding sequence is TGTGCCAGCAGTGAACGGGGAGTAGCTAATGAAAAACTGTTTTTT. As protein: CASSERGVANEKLFF.

The V call is TRBV30, the J call TRBJ2-7, with D maybe TRBD2 (6 bases). The ends were cut back, 1 base at V and 3 bases at J, with 7 bases in the middle. Germline V CDR1 and CDR2: GTSNPN, SVGIG (reference sequence). The CDR3 length is 12 residues. CDR3 sequence (DNA): TGTGCCTGGAGTGGTAGCGGCTACGAGCAGTACTTC. It codes for CAWSGSGYEQYF.

The chain joins TRBV10-1 to TRBJ2-7, with 9 bases that match TRBD2. From germline, CDR1 is WNHNN and CDR2 SYGVQD (reference sequence). This CDR3 contains 15 residues. The J segment lost 2 bases and the V segment lost 0 bases, leaving 2 bases of the junction unmatched. CDR3 amino acids: CASSESRGGAYEQYF. CDR3 in DNA: TGCGCCAGCAGTGAGTCTCGCGGGGGGGCCTACGAGCAGTACTTC.

This rearrangement joins TRBV5-5 to TRBJ2-5; D possibly corresponds to TRBD2 (5 bases). The CDR3 contains 16 residues. Germline V CDR1 and CDR2: SGHKS, YYEKEE (reference sequence). Deletions cut 1 base from V and 0 bases from J, with 13 bases between. The CDR3 DNA follows: TGTGCCAGCAGCTTGTCCGCTAGCTCGTACCAAGAGACCCAGTACTTC. Amino acid sequence: CASSLSASSYQETQYF.

The V and J genes are TRBV5-1 and TRBJ2-7; no firm D call. Germline CDR1 SGHRS, CDR2 YFSETQ. CDR3 length equals 11 residues. V lost 7 bases and J 2 bases, leaving 7 bases between the germline ends. The DNA for the CDR3 is TGCGCCAGCGCCATAGCCTACGAGCAGTACTTC. This encodes CASAIAYEQYF.

The chain uses TRBV28 and TRBJ2-6, with D possibly matching TRBD2 (5 bases). Trimming stripped 2 bases from V and 4 bases from J, with 9 bases between. The CDR3 spans 15 residues. Germline CDR1 is MDHEN and CDR2 is SYDVKM. The CDR3 loop reads CASSLHGVGANVLTF. As DNA, the CDR3 is TGTGCCAGCAGTTTACACGGGGTGGGGGCCAACGTCCTGACTTTC.

In its sample, this clone was seen once. The chain carries TRBV6-5 and TRBJ1-4; D may be TRBD1 (5 bases). This CDR3 spans 15 amino acids. CDR1 MNHEY and CDR2 SVGAGI come from the germline V gene. V gave up 5 bases and J gave up 0 bases, with 10 bases separating them. CDR3 amino acids: CASSRDSATNEKLFF. The CDR3 DNA is TGTGCCAGCAGTCGCGACAGTGCAACTAATGAAAAACTGTTTTTT.

This chain links TRBV18 with TRBJ2-3; unclear D gene. This CDR3 has 18 residues. Per germline, CDR1 KGHSH and CDR2 LQKENI. Between the trimmed V and J ends, which lost 3 bases and 4 bases, there was a span of 23 bases. As DNA, the CDR3 is TGTGCCAGCTCACCCCCGAGAGCGACCCCTAACCGGGCAGATACGCAGTATTTT. Amino acid sequence: CASSPPRATPNRADTQYF.

The chain employs TRBV5-6 and TRBJ1-2, with 7 bases matching TRBD1. CDR1 is SGHDT and CDR2 is YYEEEE in the germline V gene. This CDR3 is built from 14 residues. V was pared by 3 bases and J by 2 bases, with 4 bases of the junction left unmatched. The chain's CDR3 is CASSSTGVNYGYTF. Written as DNA, the CDR3 is TGTGCCAGCAGCTCAACAGGGGTCAACTATGGCTACACCTTC.

This clone has just a few counts. This rearrangement joins TRBV4-2 to TRBJ2-3, with TRBD2 identical over 7 bases. This CDR3 contains 15 residues. V dropped 1 base and J dropped 4; count of bases not matched to a gene: 5. The germline V gene has CDR1 LGHNA and CDR2 YNFKEQ. The CDR3 DNA reads as TGTGCCAGCAGCCAAGGGGGGGGAGAGGCAGATACGCAGTATTTT. Amino acid sequence: CASSQGGGEADTQYF.

This chain joins TRBV5-4 and TRBJ2-5; 7 bases match TRBD2. The CDR3 is 16 residues long. From germline, CDR1 is SGHNT and CDR2 YYREEE (reference sequence). The V segment lost 4 bases and the J segment 5 bases; nucleotides outside the gene matches: 14. This CDR3 reads CASSTEGAGAGETQYF. The CDR3 DNA reads TGTGCCAGCAGCACAGAGGGCGCGGGAGCGGGGGAGACCCAGTACTTC.

The chain carries TRBV18 and TRBJ2-7; D may be TRBD1 (6 bases). Trimming left V 3 bases short and J 2 bases short, with 14 bases between. The CDR3 runs 15 residues. Germline V CDR1 and CDR2: KGHSH, LQKENI. The CDR3 protein is CASSPTLGQAYEQYF. CDR3 coding DNA: TGTGCCAGCTCACCCACGCTGGGACAAGCCTACGAGCAGTACTTC.

CDR3 amino acids: CASSLLQETQYF. The DNA for the CDR3 is TGTGCCAGCAGCTTATTACAAGAGACCCAGTACTTC. The J gene is TRBJ2-5, the V gene TRBV7-9; D is uncertain. CDR3 length equals 12 residues. Trimming took off 2 bases at V and 2 bases at J, with 3 bases between the two ends. Per the germline V gene, CDR1 is SEHNR and CDR2 is FQNEAQ (reference sequence).

The rearrangement links TRBV9 to TRBJ2-7; no definite D call. CDR1 is SGDLS and CDR2 is YYNGEE in the germline V gene. The V end was cut by 5 bases, the J end by 0 bases, with 9 bases between. The CDR3 spans 13 residues. The CDR3 bases are TGTGCCAGCAGTTCCCGGAGCTCCTACGAGCAGTACTTC. Translation: CASSSRSSYEQYF.

A remark on this clone: The sample carries other DNA sequences with the same CDR3. The V and J genes are TRBV10-2 and TRBJ1-5, with D perhaps matching TRBD1 (5 bases). Germline assignment: CDR1 WSHSY and CDR2 SAAADI. V gave up 4 bases and J gave up 4 bases, with 5 bases separating them. The CDR3 sequence is 12 residues long. For the CDR3, the DNA is TGCGCCAGCAGTGCAGGGAATCAGCCCCAGCATTTT. Protein sequence: CASSAGNQPQHF.

The rearrangement links TRBV4-1 to TRBJ1-4, with 7 bases fitting TRBD1. This CDR3 is 17 amino acids long. Germline V lookup: CDR1 MGHRA, CDR2 YSYEKL. J gave up 10 bases and V 0 bases, and 14 bases lay outside the gene matches. CDR3 DNA: TGCGCCAGCAGCCAAGATCGGGACAGTAGTCGGTTGGGAAAACTGTTTTTT. This encodes CASSQDRDSSRLGKLFF.

The V call is TRBV7-2, the J call TRBJ2-2, with 9 bases aligning to TRBD2. The CDR3 consists of 16 residues. Germline loops: CDR1 SGHTA, CDR2 FQGNSA. The ends lost 1 base at V and 5 bases at J; junction bases unmatched: 5. The CDR3 here is CASSLGSGRRTGELFF. The CDR3 region has the DNA TGTGCCAGCAGCTTAGGAAGCGGGAGGAGAACCGGGGAGCTGTTTTTT.

The chain couples TRBV7-2 to TRBJ2-2; D possibly corresponds to TRBD2 (6 bases). This CDR3 is 18 amino acids long. Germline V gene data show CDR1 as SGHTA and CDR2 as FQGNSA. Trimming removed 5 bases at V and 1 base at J, with 20 bases between. CDR3 residues: CASSPERVGTWNTGELFF. CDR3 nucleotides: TGTGCCAGCAGCCCAGAAAGGGTCGGGACTTGGAACACCGGGGAGCTGTTTTTT.

The rearrangement joins TRBV5-1 to TRBJ2-3; a possible D gene is TRBD2 (5 bases). With 4 bases removed from V and 2 bases from J, the gap between germline ends came to 11 bases. The CDR3 runs 14 residues. Germline loops: CDR1 SGHRS, CDR2 YFSETQ. The CDR3 DNA reads as TGCGCCAGCAGCCTAGCACAAGACACAGATACGCAGTATTTT. This gives the protein CASSLAQDTDTQYF.

This chain links TRBV5-1 with TRBJ2-6; 12 bases are a match to TRBD1. The CDR3 is 17 amino acids. V was pared by 10 bases and J by 4 bases, with 12 bases of the junction left unmatched. Germline CDR1 and CDR2: SGHRS and YFSETQ. CDR3 sequence: CASDPGQGAPGANVLTF. The CDR3 DNA is TGCGCCTCTGACCCGGGACAGGGGGCTCCCGGGGCCAACGTCCTGACTTTC.